The rows below give T cell receptor beta chains drawn from one sample of a study of T cells in Graves' hyperthyroidism and ophthalmopathy. TCRdb recomputed calls from the multiplex PCR reads with MiXCR, one row per CDR3 protein. The data show about 700,000 distinct CDR3 sequences, about 15% seen once. The sample taken for sequencing was blood. The receptors stem from a woman aged 18 to 35 with Graves' hyperthyroidism. Each CDR3 is given with its conserved first and last residue. D genes are given only for firm matches. Rows give clone size only sometimes, using once, few, many, or a class for an expanded clone.

d_call j_call cdr3_length v_call clone_size cdr3_nt cdr3_aa
. TRBJ1-1 12 TRBV7-6 few TGTGCCAGCGTCGGCAGGGATCTTGAAGCTTTCTTT CASVGRDLEAFF
. TRBJ2-1 13 TRBV3-1 many TGTGCCAGCAGTCGTTTGGGACGGCTTGAGCAGTTCTTC CASSRLGRLEQFF
. TRBJ1-1 13 TRBV19 . TGTGCCAGTAGTACCACCGAGGGCACTGAAGCTTTCTTT CASSTTEGTEAFF
. TRBJ2-5 14 TRBV7-2 many TGTGCCAGCTCAAGGGAGGGGGCGGGGGAGACCCAGTACTTC CASSREGAGETQYF
TRBD1 TRBJ2-7 16 TRBV5-1 many TGCGCCAGCAGCTTGGCCACTCAAGGACAGGGCTACGAGCAGTACTTC CASSLATQGQGYEQYF
TRBD2 TRBJ2-3 11 TRBV20-1 . TGCAGTGCTAGGGGACTAAATACGCAGTATTTT CSARGLNTQYF
TRBD2 TRBJ2-2 18 TRBV19 . TGTGCCAGTACCCACAGACTTGGACTAGCGCAGAACACCGGGGAGCTGTTTTTT CASTHRLGLAQNTGELFF
TRBD2 TRBJ2-2 15 TRBV12-3/TRBV12-4 . TGTGCCAGCAGGCCGGGACTAGTGTCAGCCGGGGAGCTGTTTTTT CASRPGLVSAGELFF
. TRBJ2-7 15 TRBV7-9 . TGTGCCAGCAGCTTACCCGGCCCCGCTACCTACGAGCAGTACTTC CASSLPGPATYEQYF
TRBD2 TRBJ2-7 16 TRBV6-1 . TGTGCCAGCAGTGAATTGGCGGGACTAGCGGGGTACGAGCAGTACTTC CASSELAGLAGYEQYF
TRBD1 TRBJ1-1 14 TRBV2 many TGTGCCAGCAGTTACAGGGGGTTGAACACTGAAGCTTTCTTT CASSYRGLNTEAFF
TRBD1 TRBJ2-7 13 TRBV27 many TGTGCCAGCAGTTACAGGGGGTCCTACGAGCAGTACTTC CASSYRGSYEQYF
TRBD1 TRBJ1-5 17 TRBV6-2/TRBV6-3 many TGTGCCAGCAGTCCGGCCAGGGGGGTTAATAGCAATCAGCCCCAGCATTTT CASSPARGVNSNQPQHF
. TRBJ1-1 15 TRBV5-4 few TGTGCCAGCAGCTTCCCAGGCGGCCGGAACACTGAAGCTTTCTTT CASSFPGGRNTEAFF
TRBD1 TRBJ1-2 15 TRBV28 . TGTGCCAGCAGTTTTTTTGGGGGACAGATGTATGGCTACACCTTC CASSFFGGQMYGYTF
TRBD2 TRBJ2-7 16 TRBV7-3 many TGTGCCAGCAGCGGGTGGACTAGCGGGAGGGCAGGTGAGCAGTACTTC CASSGWTSGRAGEQYF
. TRBJ1-5 16 TRBV20-1 . TGCAGTGCTAGAGATCAAAAGGGTGAAGGCAATCAGCCCCAGCATTTT CSARDQKGEGNQPQHF
. TRBJ2-7 14 TRBV27 many TGTGCCAGCAGTTTACGGGACAATCACTACGAGCAGTACTTC CASSLRDNHYEQYF
TRBD2 TRBJ2-1 13 TRBV11-2 many TGTGCCAGCAGAACTAGCGCTTACAATGAGCAGTTCTTC CASRTSAYNEQFF
TRBD1 TRBJ1-5 13 TRBV9 many TGTGCCAGCAGCGCGACAGGGCCGCGGCCCCAGCATTTT CASSATGPRPQHF
. TRBJ2-1 14 TRBV6-2/TRBV6-3 . TGTGCCAGCAGCAAGGGGAGTATGCCCATTGAGCAGTTCTTC CASSKGSMPIEQFF
. TRBJ1-2 15 TRBV30 many TGTGCCTGGAGTGTACCCCAGACTCGGCCCAATGGCTACACCTTC CAWSVPQTRPNGYTF
TRBD1 TRBJ1-5 16 TRBV12-3/TRBV12-4 many TGTGCCAGCAGTCTAAGACAGGGACAACTTAATCAGCCCCAGCATTTT CASSLRQGQLNQPQHF
TRBD1 TRBJ2-7 15 TRBV5-1 . TGCGCCAGCAGCTTGACCGGGACAGGGGATTACGAGCAGTACTTC CASSLTGTGDYEQYF
TRBD2 TRBJ2-1 12 TRBV11-2 . TGTGCCAGCGCGCGGGGGGGGCTTGAGCAGTTCTTC CASARGGLEQFF
TRBD1 TRBJ1-1 13 TRBV7-6 . TGTGCCAGCAGCCAAACCTTACAGGGGGAAGCTTTCTTT CASSQTLQGEAFF
TRBD2 TRBJ2-1 14 TRBV20-1 many TGCAGTGCTAGGCGCAGCGGGAGTGTGGCTGAGCAGTTCTTC CSARRSGSVAEQFF
TRBD2 TRBJ2-1 17 TRBV7-2 many TGTGCCAGCAGCTTTTCCCGGACTAGCGGCCGATACAATGAGCAGTTCTTC CASSFSRTSGRYNEQFF
. TRBJ2-3 14 TRBV2 . TGTGCCAGCACAACGGACACTAGCACAGATACGCAGTATTTT CASTTDTSTDTQYF
. TRBJ2-7 14 TRBV27 . TGTGCCAGCAGTTTTATACAGTCTAACTACGAGCAGTACTTC CASSFIQSNYEQYF
TRBD2 TRBJ2-1 18 TRBV28 few TGTGCCAGCAGTTTCCCCTCCTCTGTTGCGGGAGGGCCTGGTGAGCAGCTCTTC CASSFPSSVAGGPGEQLF
TRBD1 TRBJ2-5 13 TRBV6-5 few TGTGCCAGCAGTTCCGGGGACAGTGGGACCCAGTACTTC CASSSGDSGTQYF
. TRBJ2-2 14 TRBV18 many TGTGCCAGCTCAACTGGACCGGCCACCGGGGAGCTGTTTTTT CASSTGPATGELFF
. TRBJ1-4 15 TRBV6-2/TRBV6-3 few TGTGCCAGCAGTTACTCGAAAGTGGGAGGTGAAAAACTGTTTTTT CASSYSKVGGEKLFF
TRBD1 TRBJ1-2 16 TRBV6-6 many TGTGCCAGCAGTTACTCAATTTTAAAGGGGGCTTATGGCTACACCTTC CASSYSILKGAYGYTF
. TRBJ2-7 15 TRBV27 . TGTGCCAGCAGTTTTGCCGGGACTTACGACTACGAGCAGTACTTC CASSFAGTYDYEQYF
TRBD1 TRBJ2-3 17 TRBV4-2 few TGTGCCAGCAGCCAATATACACAGGGGCTCGGTGGGGATACGCAGTATTTT CASSQYTQGLGGDTQYF
TRBD1 TRBJ1-2 14 TRBV9 . TGTGCCAGCAGCGCCGACCCCGGACAGGGAGGCTACACCTTC CASSADPGQGGYTF
TRBD2 TRBJ2-7 15 TRBV7-9 . TGTGCCAGCAGGGAACTAGCGTCCCCTTCCTACGAGCAGTACTTC CASRELASPSYEQYF
TRBD2 TRBJ2-7 13 TRBV7-9 few TGTGCCAGCAGCATTGACTCGGGGGGCGAGCAGTACTTC CASSIDSGGEQYF
TRBD2 TRBJ2-7 15 TRBV6-2/TRBV6-3 . TGTGCCAGCAGTTGGAGGCTAGCGGGGGTCTTCGAGCAGTACTTC CASSWRLAGVFEQYF
TRBD2 TRBJ2-7 16 TRBV28 . TGTGCCAGCAGTTTACGGACTAGCGGGAGTATTTACGAGCAGTACTTC CASSLRTSGSIYEQYF
. TRBJ2-3 16 TRBV5-6 . TGTGCCAGCAGTCCGATGCTCCTGGGGTCAACAGATACGCAGTATTTT CASSPMLLGSTDTQYF
. TRBJ1-2 12 TRBV28 many TGTGCCAGCAGTTTAGCCCCTTATGGCTACACCTTC CASSLAPYGYTF
TRBD2 TRBJ2-7 15 TRBV15 few TGTGCCACCAGCCGGCGGACTAGCGGGAGTGACGAGCAGTACTTC CATSRRTSGSDEQYF
TRBD1 TRBJ1-5 17 TRBV7-9 . TGTGCCAGCAGCTCGGAGATAAGGGGACAGATGAATCAGCCCCAGCATTTT CASSSEIRGQMNQPQHF
. TRBJ2-7 15 TRBV7-6 few TGTGCCAGCAGCCCCCAGGGTAATGGGATCTACGAGCAGTACTTC CASSPQGNGIYEQYF
. TRBJ2-3 17 TRBV7-9 many TGTGCCAGCAGCCCCGAGGCGAGGGGTGGGAGCACAGATACGCAGTATTTT CASSPEARGGSTDTQYF
. TRBJ2-7 13 TRBV13 many TGTGCCAGCAGCCAACAGGGTAATTACGAGCAGTACTTC CASSQQGNYEQYF
TRBD1 TRBJ1-2 18 TRBV5-1 . TGCGCCAGCAGCTTGACCGCCAAAGACAGGGGTATGAGCTATGGCTACACCTTC CASSLTAKDRGMSYGYTF
. TRBJ2-7 16 TRBV6-1 many TGTGCCAGCATCAGTTCGGGACCGAGATCTACTGATGAGCAGTACTTC CASISSGPRSTDEQYF
. TRBJ2-5 12 TRBV7-9 many TGTGCCAGCAGCCCTACGTGGGAGACCCAGTACTTC CASSPTWETQYF